Listed below are T cell receptor beta chains from one sample, sequenced in a study of blood T cell repertoires in COVID-19. Measured with immunoSEQ multiplex PCR; TCRdb has only the in-frame clones, and not every one. This sample yields tens of thousands of clones, of which around 85% are seen a single time; roughly 28% belongs to the top ten. The sample comprised peripheral blood. These receptors were taken from a man in his sixties or seventies with acute or convalescent COVID-19. CDR3s include the opening cysteine and the closing phenylalanine or tryptophan. A D gene is named only where the DNA matches it firmly. Not every row has a clone size; where given, it reads once, few, many or a size class.

TRBV2	TRBJ2-5	-	TRBD2	CASSEASGAETQYF	TGTGCCAGCAGTGAGGCTAGCGGGGCAGAGACCCAGTACTTC
TRBV27	TRBJ2-3	-	TRBD2	CASSFAQRDHSGQYF	TGTGCCAGCAGTTTCGCGCAGCGGGACCACAGTGGGCAGTATTTT
TRBV30	TRBJ2-7	once	-	CAWSVRYEQYF	TGTGCCTGGAGTGTGAGATACGAGCAGTACTTC
TRBV6-6	TRBJ1-3	-	-	CASSSTVLNGNTIYF	TGTGCCAGCAGTTCGACAGTTTTAAATGGAAACACCATATATTTT
TRBV19	TRBJ1-3	-	TRBD1	CASSIRTGETIYF	TGTGCCAGTAGTATCCGGACAGGGGAAACCATATATTTT
TRBV5-1	TRBJ2-5	-	-	CASSLVGNQETQYF	TGCGCCAGCAGCTTGGTCGGGAACCAAGAGACCCAGTACTTC
TRBV28	TRBJ2-5	once	TRBD1	CASTLRGQGQETQYF	TGTGCCAGCACCCTCAGGGGACAGGGACAAGAGACCCAGTACTTC
TRBV6-1	TRBJ1-5	once	-	CASSENPGARNQPQHF	TGTGCCAGCAGTGAGAACCCAGGGGCGCGCAATCAGCCCCAGCATTTT
TRBV7-9	TRBJ2-2	-	TRBD1	CASSSRTGDTGELFF	TGTGCCAGCAGCTCCCGGACAGGAGACACCGGGGAGCTGTTTTTT
TRBV30	TRBJ2-2	-	TRBD2	CAWSVRGGAVSGELFF	TGTGCCTGGAGTGTACGGGGGGGAGCGGTTTCCGGGGAGCTGTTTTTT
TRBV24-1	TRBJ2-1	-	TRBD2	CATSVSGRDYNEQFF	TGTGCCACCAGTGTGAGCGGGAGGGACTACAATGAGCAGTTCTTC
TRBV7-2	TRBJ2-2	-	-	CASRSARENTGELFF	TGTGCCAGCAGATCCGCCAGGGAAAACACCGGGGAGCTGTTTTTT
TRBV5-1	TRBJ2-2	few	TRBD1	CASALGTGGTGELFF	TGCGCCAGCGCCCTTGGAACAGGGGGCACCGGGGAGCTGTTTTTT
TRBV3-1/TRBV3-2	TRBJ2-1	-	-	CASSQGQGPYNEQFF	TGTGCCAGCAGCCAAGGGCAGGGGCCCTACAATGAGCAGTTCTTC
TRBV7-3	TRBJ2-1	-	TRBD1	CASSFGQGGEQFF	TGTGCCAGCAGCTTCGGACAGGGTGGTGAGCAGTTCTTC
TRBV4-1	TRBJ2-7	-	-	CASSQGALGVEQYF	TGCGCCAGCAGCCAAGGGGCCCTCGGGGTCGAGCAGTACTTC
TRBV19	TRBJ1-2	-	-	CASSLAGAGGYTF	TGTGCCAGTAGTTTGGCAGGGGCCGGTGGCTACACCTTC
TRBV19	TRBJ2-4	once	TRBD2	CASTATSVKNIQYF	TGTGCCAGTACCGCGACTAGCGTGAAAAACATTCAGTACTTC
TRBV10-3	TRBJ2-1	-	TRBD2	CAISDHGTSGTLGYEQFF	TGTGCCATCAGTGACCACGGGACTAGCGGGACCCTGGGGTATGAGCAGTTCTTC
TRBV19	TRBJ1-1	-	-	CASSRGNGGVWAFF	TGTGCCAGTAGTCGAGGAAACGGCGGGGTTTGGGCTTTCTTT
TRBV19	TRBJ2-7	-	-	CASTVSPGAYEQYF	TGTGCCAGTACCGTCAGCCCGGGGGCCTACGAGCAGTACTTC
TRBV5-1	TRBJ1-1	-	-	CASSLVQGMNTEAFF	TGCGCCAGCAGCTTGGTACAGGGCATGAACACTGAAGCTTTCTTT
TRBV25-1	TRBJ1-1	-	TRBD1	CASSDPGQGATEAFF	TGTGCCAGCAGTGATCCGGGACAGGGGGCTACTGAAGCTTTCTTT
TRBV11-3	TRBJ1-3	-	-	CASSLGQDSGNTIYF	TGTGCCAGCAGCTTAGGACAAGACTCTGGAAACACCATATATTTT
TRBV19	TRBJ1-2	once	TRBD1	CASSIVKGAIDGYTF	TGTGCCAGTAGTATTGTAAAGGGGGCAATTGATGGCTACACCTTC
TRBV19	TRBJ1-1	-	-	CASTTTWNTEAFF	TGTGCCAGTACCACAACATGGAACACTGAAGCTTTCTTT
TRBV30	TRBJ2-7	-	-	CAWGRGSYEQYF	TGTGCCTGGGGGCGCGGGTCCTACGAGCAGTACTTC
TRBV7-2	TRBJ1-2	once	-	CASSLAEGNYGYTF	TGTGCCAGCAGCTTAGCGGAGGGAAACTATGGCTACACCTTC
TRBV2	TRBJ2-2	once	-	CASTPDTGNTGELFF	TGTGCCAGCACCCCCGATACAGGGAACACCGGGGAGCTGTTTTTT
TRBV5-4	TRBJ2-2	-	TRBD1	CASSRTGAYTGELFF	TGTGCCAGCAGCCGGACAGGGGCCTACACCGGGGAGCTGTTTTTT
TRBV3-1/TRBV3-2	TRBJ2-5	once	TRBD2	CASIPGLAGETQYF	TGTGCCAGCATCCCGGGACTAGCGGGTGAAACCCAGTACTTC
TRBV11-2	TRBJ1-2	-	-	CASSLGRIGYTF	TGTGCCAGCAGCTTAGGGCGGATTGGCTACACCTTC
TRBV4-2	TRBJ2-1	few	-	CASSQDTGEYNEQFF	TGTGCCAGCAGCCAAGATACCGGAGAGTACAATGAGCAGTTCTTC
TRBV14	TRBJ2-2	-	TRBD1	CASSQVAGGTGELFF	TGTGCCAGCAGCCAAGTGGCAGGGGGCACCGGGGAGCTGTTTTTT
TRBV19	TRBJ2-3	-	TRBD2	CASGRLAGYEDTQYF	TGTGCCAGTGGAAGACTAGCGGGATATGAAGATACGCAGTATTTT
TRBV18	TRBJ1-1	-	-	CASSQQGEVGTEAFF	TGTGCCAGCTCCCAACAGGGAGAAGTGGGCACTGAAGCTTTCTTT
TRBV27	TRBJ2-1	-	TRBD2	CASSFEPSGISEQFF	TGTGCCAGCAGTTTTGAGCCTAGCGGGATATCCGAGCAGTTCTTC
TRBV3-1/TRBV3-2	TRBJ2-1	-	TRBD1	CASSFGSLDRDNEQFF	TGTGCCAGCAGCTTTGGGTCCCTGGACAGGGACAATGAGCAGTTCTTC
TRBV2	TRBJ1-2	few	-	CASRSGRVVTNYGYTF	TGTGCCAGCAGGTCAGGCAGGGTGGTGACTAACTATGGCTACACCTTC
TRBV6-5	TRBJ1-6	-	-	CASSPDWSSPLHF	TGTGCCAGCAGTCCGGACTGGAGTTCACCCCTCCACTTT
TRBV4-2	TRBJ2-1	-	-	CASSPRERASGDIGRPNEQFF	TGTGCCAGCAGCCCCAGAGAGAGGGCCTCGGGCGATATTGGTAGACCCAATGAGCAGTTCTTC
TRBV4-3	TRBJ1-6	-	TRBD1	CASSQRGTGGNSPLHF	TGCGCCAGCAGCCAGCGTGGGACAGGGGGGAATTCACCCCTCCACTTT
TRBV18	TRBJ2-1	-	-	CASSPGAANEQFF	TGTGCCAGCTCACCAGGGGCGGCAAATGAGCAGTTCTTC
TRBV3-1/TRBV3-2	TRBJ2-1	-	-	CASSSEQRAYNEQFF	TGTGCCAGCAGTTCTGAACAGCGGGCCTACAATGAGCAGTTCTTC
TRBV12-3/TRBV12-4	TRBJ2-7	-	-	CASTRRTYEQYF	TGTGCCAGCACCCGGAGGACCTACGAGCAGTACTTC
TRBV7-9	TRBJ1-6	-	-	CASRRGNSPLHF	TGTGCCAGCAGGAGGGGGAATTCACCCCTCCACTTT
TRBV13	TRBJ2-3	-	TRBD2	CASSLRTSGFSDTQYF	TGTGCCAGCAGCCTCCGGACTAGCGGGTTTTCCGATACGCAGTATTTT
TRBV5-1	TRBJ2-1	few	-	CASSEGDNRGEQFF	TGCGCCAGCAGCGAGGGGGACAATCGGGGTGAGCAGTTCTTC
TRBV6-1	TRBJ2-3	-	TRBD2	CASSEPGGRWYF	TGTGCCAGCAGTGAACCGGGGGGGCGATGGTATTTT
TRBV7-2	TRBJ2-2	few	TRBD2	CASSFVGTSGKAGELFF	TGTGCCAGCAGCTTCGTCGGGACGAGCGGGAAGGCCGGGGAGCTGTTTTTT
TRBV4-2	TRBJ2-7	-	TRBD2	CASSQGNTGTSGYDEQYF	TGTGCCAGCAGCCAAGGTAATACCGGGACTAGCGGTTACGACGAGCAGTACTTC
TRBV14	TRBJ1-4	-	-	CASSELGQLNEKLFF	TGTGCCAGCAGCGAGCTGGGGCAGCTTAATGAAAAACTGTTTTTT
TRBV19	TRBJ1-1	-	-	CASTLGKFGDTEAFF	TGTGCCAGTACTCTGGGGAAGTTCGGGGACACTGAAGCTTTCTTT
TRBV19	TRBJ1-3	-	-	CASSTTQAPGNTIYF	TGTGCCAGTAGTACCACCCAAGCCCCTGGAAACACCATATATTTT
TRBV9	TRBJ1-5	-	-	CASSVAGNQPQHF	TGTGCCAGCAGCGTAGCGGGGAATCAGCCCCAGCATTTT
TRBV30	TRBJ1-6	-	-	CAWRWGVDSPLHF	TGTGCCTGGAGGTGGGGGGTGGATTCACCCCTCCACTTT